This TCR beta chain was obtained from a study of cytomegalovirus exposure and HLA in healthy donors. On the study more broadly: It was reported in a later analysis that the same platform had been used for the 90 to 150 validation repertoires as for the roughly 670 first-cohort repertoires. Study-wide results and limits: Specificity of three CMV-associated chains for CMV antigens was verified in vitro. Cytomegalovirus association was listed for approximately 160 TCR beta chains.

This clone was seen at least ten times. No antigen is known for it. The approximately 130-subject validation cohort, separate from the roughly 670-subject first cohort, included the donors. Some clones are missing from TCRdb's copy, which holds only in-frame ones; the method was immunoSEQ multiplex PCR. The data show 55,000 to 70,000 clones, about 89% seen once. In germline, CDR1 is MRHNA, CDR2 SNTAGT. The CDR3 consists of 15 residues. Trimming took 3 bases from V and 0 from J; bases not matched to a gene: 3. The sequenced sample was PBMCs. This clonotype was obtained from a man between 18 and 35 years old in good health and CMV-seronegative. The rearrangement links TRBV6-4 to TRBJ2-3; 7 bases agree with TRBD2. The CDR3 spells CASSDLSGSTDTQYF. The CDR3 region has the DNA TGTGCCAGCAGTGATCTTAGCGGGAGCACAGATACGCAGTATTTT.